This passage covers 29 T cell receptor beta chains from one sample sequenced in a study of radiation and T cells in renal cell carcinoma. Some clones are missing from TCRdb's copy, which holds only in-frame ones; the method was immunoSEQ multiplex PCR. The top ten clones hold under 15% of a sample with just over 150,000 clones, approximately 88% of them seen once. Indicated time point: blood 2 weeks post-SBRT. Treatment here: 15 Gy SBRT to primary tumor, nephrectomy 4 weeks later. Sequenced material: blood, taken from a patient whose treatment included radiotherapy and nephrectomy. The origin of the receptors is a woman aged 45 to 65 with renal cell carcinoma.

This clone appeared a single time. This chain joins TRBV29-1 and TRBJ1-2; the match to TRBD1 covers 10 bases. The V gene's germline CDR1 is SQVTM and CDR2 ANQGSEA. This CDR3 contains 13 residues. The junction had 5 bases not matched to a gene; V was cut back by 4 bases and J by 6 bases. The CDR3 loop is CSVGWTGGNGYTF. CDR3 bases: TGCAGCGTTGGATGGACAGGGGGGAATGGCTACACCTTC.

The chain combines TRBV2 with TRBJ2-5, with 11 nucleotides matching TRBD2. This CDR3 region has 14 residues. CDR1 and CDR2 from the germline V gene are SNHLY and FYNNEI. V gave up 5 bases and J gave up 4 bases; unmatched junction bases: 3. The CDR3 loop is CASSPTSGVETQYF. The CDR3 DNA reads TGTGCCAGCAGTCCGACTAGCGGGGTAGAGACCCAGTACTTC.

The chain is built from TRBV7-9 and TRBJ1-2, with D unresolved. This CDR3 spans 13 amino acids. V dropped 1 base and J dropped 6 bases, with 9 bases sitting between them. The germline CDR1 and CDR2 sequences are SEHNR and FQNEAQ (reference sequence). The CDR3 region has the DNA TGTGCCAGCAGCTTAGACCGTGCCGATGGCTACACCTTC. As protein: CASSLDRADGYTF.

The chain couples TRBV6-5 to TRBJ2-1; TRBD2 matches 8 bases. The J segment lost 7 bases and the V segment lost 1 base, leaving 6 bases of the junction unmatched. Germline V gene lookup returns CDR1 MNHEY and CDR2 SVGAGI. The CDR3 contains 15 residues. The CDR3 here is CASSYLAGGSNEQFF. The CDR3 DNA follows: TGTGCCAGCAGTTACTTGGCGGGGGGTAGTAATGAGCAGTTCTTC.

V gene TRBV19 combines with J gene TRBJ2-2, with TRBD2 as a possible D gene (6 bases). The germline V gene has CDR1 LNHDA and CDR2 SQIVND (reference sequence). The length of the CDR3 is 16 residues. V lost 7 bases and J 1 base, leaving 16 bases between the germline ends. The CDR3 DNA follows: TGTGCCAGTAATACCGACGGGAGACTGAACACCGGGGAGCTGTTTTTT. Translation gives CASNTDGRLNTGELFF.

This chain uses TRBV19 with TRBJ1-4; D is unresolved. This CDR3 is built from 15 residues. Germline V gene data show CDR1 as LNHDA and CDR2 as SQIVND (reference sequence). Trimming stripped 7 bases from V and 5 bases from J, with 17 bases between. The CDR3 is CASTPTWQRNEKLFF. The CDR3 nucleotides read TGTGCCAGTACCCCCACGTGGCAAAGAAATGAAAAACTGTTTTTT.

This chain joins TRBV5-1 and TRBJ2-7, with D maybe TRBD1 (5 bases). The V end lost 0 bases, the J end lost 3 bases, and 10 bases lay between the germline ends. CDR3 length: 14 residues. Germline V gives CDR1 SGHRS, CDR2 YFSETQ. In DNA form, the CDR3 reads TGCGCCAGCAGCTTGGACAGGTCTTTCTACGAGCAGTACTTC. Its protein is CASSLDRSFYEQYF.

The chain carries TRBV9 and TRBJ2-3, with 8 bases that match TRBD1. Unmatched junction bases numbered 9, after V lost 3 bases and J lost 6 bases. The CDR3 is made up of 15 amino acids. In germline, CDR1 is SGDLS, CDR2 YYNGEE. The CDR3 nucleotides are TGTGCCAGCAGCGAGGACAGGGAAAGGCCCGATACGCAGTATTTT. Translated: CASSEDRERPDTQYF.

This clone was recorded once. Relative to the germline gene, one junction end is altered; a read error may explain this. The genes are TRBV7-7 and TRBJ2-2; 15 positions agree with TRBD2. CDR1 SSHAT and CDR2 FNYEAQ come from the germline V gene (reference sequence). This CDR3 contains 17 residues. CDR3 coding DNA: TGTGCTAGCAGCCGCGGACTAGCGGGGGGGATGGCCGGGGAGCTGTTTTTT. Encoded protein: CASSRGLAGGMAGELFF.

The chain has TRBV7-9 and TRBJ1-5; 10 positions match TRBD1. Germline V gene sequence: CDR1 SEHNR, CDR2 FQNEAQ (reference sequence). After removal of 4 bases from V and 1 base from J, the junction contained 1 base not matched to a gene. The CDR3 is made up of 15 amino acids. DNA of the CDR3: TGTGCCAGCAGCTGGGGACAGGGGAGCAATCAGCCCCAGCATTTT. Translated: CASSWGQGSNQPQHF.

The genes are TRBV11-2 and TRBJ1-4; 8 bases agree with TRBD1. This CDR3 spans 14 amino acids. CDR1 and CDR2 from the germline V gene are SGHAT and FQNNGV. The trim removed 5 bases at V and 6 bases at J, leaving 5 bases unmatched. CDR3 coding DNA: TGTGCCAGCAGCCCGGGACAGGAAGATGAAAAACTGTTTTTT. Translating it yields CASSPGQEDEKLFF.

The genes are TRBV6-8 and TRBJ1-3; TRBD1 agrees at 7 bases. The germline CDR1 and CDR2 sequences are MNHGY and SAAAGT. The CDR3 totals 16 residues. Trimming at V came to 2 bases and at J to 2 bases, leaving 6 bases not matched to a gene. The CDR3 sequence is CASSYTRQGAGNTIYF. The DNA for the CDR3 is TGTGCCAGCAGTTACACCCGGCAGGGGGCTGGAAACACCATATATTTT.

The chain has TRBV5-4 and TRBJ1-3; unclear D gene. Germline CDR1 and CDR2: SGHNT and YYREEE (reference sequence). The CDR3 consists of 15 residues. Trimming pared 2 bases from V and 0 bases from J, leaving 9 bases between. CDR3 sequence (DNA): TGTGCCAGCAGCTTAGACACTTCCTCTGGAAACACCATATATTTT. Translating gives CASSLDTSSGNTIYF.

The chain recombines TRBV6-6 with TRBJ2-7; 10 bases fit TRBD1. Germline V gene sequence: CDR1 MNHNY, CDR2 SVGAGI (reference sequence). V was pared by 5 bases and J by 2 bases, with 6 bases of the junction left unmatched. The CDR3 covers 15 residues. CDR3 nucleotide sequence: TGTGCCAGCAGTATTCGGGACAGGGGCACCTACGAGCAGTACTTC. Translated, it gives CASSIRDRGTYEQYF.

J is TRBJ1-4 and V is TRBV4-2; no reliable D call. The germline V gene encodes CDR1 LGHNA and CDR2 YNFKEQ. V was trimmed by 5 bases and J by 5 bases, leaving 15 bases between them. This CDR3 contains 15 residues. CDR3: CASSVGQSGNEKLFF. CDR3 DNA sequence: TGTGCCAGCAGCGTCGGTCAGTCCGGAAATGAAAAACTGTTTTTT.

This clone was detected a few times. The V call is TRBV9, the J call TRBJ1-1; TRBD1 matches 7 bases. V lost 3 bases and J lost 2; bases outside the gene matches: 4. Germline V gene data show CDR1 as SGDLS and CDR2 as YYNGEE. The CDR3 sequence is 14 residues long. CDR3 nucleotide sequence: TGTGCCAGCAGCGCGACAGGGAGCAACACTGAAGCTTTCTTT. Translation gives CASSATGSNTEAFF.

The CDR3 DNA sequence: TGTGCCAGCAGACATGGCGGGGGGGCCAGAGATACGCAGTATTTT. It is translated as CASRHGGGARDTQYF. The chain links TRBV25-1 to TRBJ2-3; 9 nucleotides align to TRBD2. Trimming at V came to 6 bases and at J to 5 bases, leaving 9 bases not matched to a gene. Germline V gene lookup returns CDR1 MGHDK and CDR2 SYGVNS. The CDR3 totals 15 residues.

The CDR3 spells CASSPLRGADIQYF. The CDR3 bases are TGTGCCAGCTCACCCCTCCGGGGGGCAGACATTCAGTACTTC. The chain employs TRBV18 and TRBJ2-4; the D gene is possibly TRBD2 (7 bases). The V end was cut by 3 bases, the J end by 8 bases, with 14 bases between. CDR3 length equals 14 residues. Germline V gene sequence: CDR1 KGHSH, CDR2 LQKENI.

The gene calls are TRBV6-5 and TRBJ1-3; 11 bases are a match to TRBD1. V lost 7 bases and J lost 10; bases outside the gene matches: 12. Germline values: CDR1 MNHEY, CDR2 SVGAGI. The CDR3 runs to 15 residues. CDR3 protein: CASTLDRGLVGTIYF. The CDR3, as DNA: TGTGCCAGCACCTTGGACAGGGGGCTCGTCGGAACCATATATTTT.

This rearrangement joins TRBV9 to TRBJ2-5; the D gene is possibly TRBD1 (6 bases). This CDR3 contains 15 residues. Germline V gene sequence: CDR1 SGDLS, CDR2 YYNGEE. V shed 0 bases and J shed 4 bases, with 13 bases lying between them. The CDR3 DNA sequence: TGTGCCAGCAGCGTAGCGAACAGGGCGTTAGAGACCCAGTACTTC. This translates into CASSVANRALETQYF. The whole variable domain, remainder taken from reference TRBV9 and TRBJ2-5, is DSGVTQTPKHLITATGQRVTLRCSPRSGDLSVYWYQQSLDQGLQFLIQYYNGEERAKGNILERFSAQQFPDLHSELNLSSLELGDSALYFCASSVANRALETQYFGPGTRLLVL.

The chain employs TRBV7-9 and TRBJ2-5, with D possibly being TRBD1 (6 bases). The CDR3 extends over 13 amino acids. The V gene's germline CDR1 is SEHNR and CDR2 FQNEAQ (reference sequence). Trimming removed 8 bases from V and 1 base from J, with 11 bases in between. The CDR3 reads CASERDTQETQYF. In DNA, the CDR3 is TGTGCCAGCGAACGGGACACCCAAGAGACCCAGTACTTC.

This chain joins TRBV6-1 and TRBJ1-1, with D uncertain. This CDR3 contains 13 residues. Germline-derived CDR1 and CDR2 are MNHNS and SASEGT. V was clipped by 5 bases and J by 0 bases, with 7 bases between them. The CDR3 coding sequence is TGTGCCAGCAGTACGGATCTGAACACTGAAGCTTTCTTT. Translated: CASSTDLNTEAFF.

The chain recombines TRBV10-3 with TRBJ1-2; no firm D call. The V gene's germline CDR1 is ENHRY and CDR2 SYGVKD. V gave up 3 bases and J gave up 4 bases, with 21 bases separating them. CDR3 size: 17 residues. The CDR3 sequence: CAISDGGSPPGGYGYTF. DNA for the CDR3: TGTGCCATCAGTGACGGCGGGTCCCCCCCCGGCGGCTATGGCTACACCTTC.

V and J are TRBV19 and TRBJ2-2; tentative D call: TRBD2 (5 bases). V dropped 5 bases and J dropped 7 bases, with 20 bases sitting between them. The CDR3 length is 16 residues. Germline loops: CDR1 LNHDA, CDR2 SQIVND (reference sequence). CDR3 DNA: TGTGCCAGTAGTCCGCGAAGAGGAGGTGTGATCGGGGAGCTGTTTTTT. Its translation is CASSPRRGGVIGELFF. Variable domain in full (rest from reference TRBV19 and TRBJ2-2): DGGITQSPKYLFRKEGQNVTLSCEQNLNHDAMYWYRQDPGQGLRLIYYSQIVNDFQKGDIAEGYSVSREKKESFPLTVTSAQKNPTAFYLCASSPRRGGVIGELFFGEGSRLTVL.

V is TRBV6-6 and J is TRBJ2-1, with unresolved D. The CDR3 sequence is 13 residues long. The germline V gene has CDR1 MNHNY and CDR2 SVGAGI (reference sequence). With 1 base removed from V and 5 bases from J, the gap between germline ends came to 6 bases. CDR3 region: CASSYLPNNEQFF. CDR3 DNA: TGTGCCAGCAGTTACTTACCAAACAATGAGCAGTTCTTC.

The chain couples TRBV6-5 to TRBJ1-5; D gene unclear. This CDR3 has 13 amino acids. Germline V gives CDR1 MNHEY, CDR2 SVGAGI. V lost 0 bases, J lost 6 bases, and 6 bases lay in between. The CDR3 coding sequence is TGTGCCAGCAGTTACTCAGGGAGTCAGCCCCAGCATTTT. Translating it yields CASSYSGSQPQHF.

This clone showed up many times. This chain connects TRBV4-1 to TRBJ1-1; D possibly corresponds to TRBD1 (6 bases). There are 15 residues in the CDR3. Germline V CDR1 and CDR2: MGHRA, YSYEKL. V lost 3 bases and J 1 base, leaving 12 bases between the germline ends. The CDR3 region has the DNA TGCGCCAGCAGCCATCCCGGGACAAGGAACACTGAAGCTTTCTTT. Amino acids: CASSHPGTRNTEAFF.

This chain joins TRBV2 and TRBJ1-1; TRBD1 might be the D (5 bases). The CDR3 runs 14 residues. Trimming pared 3 bases from V and 3 bases from J, leaving 11 bases between. The germline V gene encodes CDR1 SNHLY and CDR2 FYNNEI. The CDR3 coding sequence is TGTGCCAGCAGTGAGGTCAGGGATGACACTGAAGCTTTCTTT. As protein: CASSEVRDDTEAFF.

On this clone: The same CDR3 arises from other DNA sequences in this sample as well. The V and J genes are TRBV7-9 and TRBJ1-5; D ambiguous. The germline gives CDR1 SEHNR, CDR2 FQNEAQ (reference sequence). The CDR3 is made up of 13 amino acids. Between the trimmed V and J ends, which lost 1 base and 5 bases, there was a span of 6 bases. The DNA for the CDR3 is TGTGCCAGCAGCTTAGGGGGAGATCAGCCCCAGCATTTT. This encodes CASSLGGDQPQHF. Drawing the rest from reference TRBV7-9 and TRBJ1-5, the complete variable domain is DTGVSQNPRHKITKRGQNVTFRCDPISEHNRLYWYRQTLGQGPEFLTYFQNEAQLEKSRLLSDRFSAERPKGSFSTLEIQRTEQGDSAMYLCASSLGGDQPQHFGDGTRLSIL.